Shown below are 15 T cell receptor beta chains from a single sample sequenced in a study of shared clonotypes between healthy human individuals. The assay was immunoSEQ multiplex PCR, and TCRdb's table has in-frame clones only and misses some. Altogether approximately 470,000 clones are present, around four fifths being singletons, with the ten largest covering about 11%. The specimen sequenced was PBMCs. The source of these receptors is a woman aged 35 to 49 in good health. Some clones in this sample may be carry-over from other donors' samples.

V usage is TRBV7-9 and J usage is TRBJ1-1, with 8 positions matching TRBD1. The CDR3 runs to 16 residues. CDR1 and CDR2 (germline): SEHNR, FQNEAQ (reference sequence). V shed 5 bases and J 1 base; nucleotides not matched to a gene: 9. The CDR3 DNA sequence: TGTGCCAGCAGCCCAAGACAGGGGACGACGAACACTGAAGCTTTCTTT. It specifies CASSPRQGTTNTEAFF.

This rearrangement joins TRBV18 to TRBJ2-3, with a tentative D call TRBD1 (5 bases). Germline CDR1 reads KGHSH; CDR2 reads LQKENI. V dropped 6 bases and J dropped 6 bases, with 7 bases sitting between them. This CDR3 spans 11 amino acids. CDR3 nucleotides: TGTGCCAGCTCGTCAGGGGATACGCAGTATTTT. Protein: CASSSGDTQYF.

With respect to this clone: Other DNA sequences in the same sample also yield this CDR3. The rearrangement uses TRBV27 and TRBJ1-5, with D perhaps TRBD1 (5 bases). V lost 0 bases, J lost 2 bases, and 5 bases lay in between. This CDR3 spans 14 amino acids. Germline CDR1 reads MNHEY; CDR2 reads SMNVEV (reference sequence). CDR3 bases: TGTGCCAGCAGTTTATCACAGGGCAATCAGCCCCAGCATTTT. Translation: CASSLSQGNQPQHF.

The chain joins TRBV7-3 to TRBJ2-7, with 8 nucleotides matching TRBD1. Looked up from germline, CDR1 is SGHTA and CDR2 is FQGTGA. With 9 bases clipped from V and 0 bases from J, the junction kept 10 bases outside the gene matches. The length of the CDR3 is 15 residues. The CDR3 protein is CARRSGQGSSYEQYF. CDR3 bases: TGTGCCAGGCGCTCCGGACAGGGTAGCTCCTACGAGCAGTACTTC.

The J gene is TRBJ2-7, the V gene TRBV28; tentative D call: TRBD2 (6 bases). Trimming stripped 2 bases from V and 2 bases from J, with 10 bases between. The CDR3 extends over 14 amino acids. Germline values: CDR1 MDHEN, CDR2 SYDVKM. The CDR3 coding sequence is TGTGCCAGCAGTTTAGTTAGCGGAACCTACGAGCAGTACTTC. Residues: CASSLVSGTYEQYF.

The chain joins TRBV5-1 to TRBJ2-1; D might be TRBD2 (5 bases). CDR3 length: 16 residues. The germline V gene has CDR1 SGHRS and CDR2 YFSETQ. V shed 1 base and J shed 1 base, with 12 bases lying between them. CDR3 residues: CASSLSGSRSYNEQFF. As DNA, the CDR3 is TGCGCCAGCAGCTTGAGTGGGAGTAGGTCCTACAATGAGCAGTTCTTC.

In its sample, this clone was seen once. The chain joins TRBV28 to TRBJ2-6, with D maybe TRBD2 (5 bases). The V and J ends lost 5 bases and 0 bases respectively, with 23 bases between them. CDR3 length: 20 amino acids. The V gene's germline CDR1 is MDHEN and CDR2 SYDVKM. The CDR3 coding sequence is TGTGCCAGCAGTCCGCCCGCCGCGTGGGGTGGGAGCTCTGGGGCCAACGTCCTGACTTTC. Translation gives CASSPPAAWGGSSGANVLTF. Supplemented by reference TRBV28 and TRBJ2-6, the full variable domain reads DVKVTQSSRYLVKRTGEKVFLECVQDMDHENMFWYRQDPGLGLRLIYFSYDVKMKEKGDIPEGYSVSREKKERFSLILESASTNQTSMYLCASSPPAAWGGSSGANVLTFGAGSRLTVL.

CDR3 residues: CASRKDRGTNEKLFF. CDR3 DNA: TGTGCCAGCAGGAAAGACAGGGGGACTAATGAAAAACTGTTTTTT. The V gene is TRBV28, the J gene TRBJ1-4, with 9 bases identical to TRBD1. CDR1 is MDHEN, CDR2 SYDVKM, per germline. The length of the CDR3 is 15 residues. J lost 2 bases, V lost 6 bases, and 4 bases had no gene match. Full variable domain (remainder filled in from reference TRBV28 and TRBJ1-4): DVKVTQSSRYLVKRTGEKVFLECVQDMDHENMFWYRQDPGLGLRLIYFSYDVKMKEKGDIPEGYSVSREKKERFSLILESASTNQTSMYLCASRKDRGTNEKLFFGSGTQLSVL.

This rearrangement joins TRBV7-9 to TRBJ1-2, with unresolved D. V was shortened by 0 bases and J by 7 bases, with 9 bases between the two germline ends. The length of the CDR3 is 13 residues. Germline lookup yields CDR1 SEHNR and CDR2 FQNEAQ (reference sequence). The CDR3 nucleotides read TGTGCCAGCAGCTTAGCAGGGTCGGGTGGCTACACCTTC. Translated, it gives CASSLAGSGGYTF.

J is TRBJ2-7 and V is TRBV6-5, with D uncertain. Germline V gene lookup returns CDR1 MNHEY and CDR2 SVGAGI. V was pared by 0 bases and J by 7 bases, with 16 bases between. The CDR3 length is 15 residues. CDR3 sequence (DNA): TGTGCCAGCAGTTACTCGGCGGTAGGATTTTGGGAGCAGTACTTC. Translation gives CASSYSAVGFWEQYF.

The J gene is TRBJ2-2, the V gene TRBV28; 14 bases fit TRBD2. J gave up 3 bases and V 10 bases, and 16 bases lay outside the gene matches. The CDR3 has 19 residues. Per germline, CDR1 MDHEN and CDR2 SYDVKM. CDR3 in amino acids: CATHGSRTSGRRDTGELFF. The CDR3 nucleotides read TGTGCCACCCACGGGTCGAGGACTAGCGGGAGGCGAGACACCGGGGAGCTGTTTTTT.

The rearrangement joins TRBV28 to TRBJ2-1, with D possibly TRBD1 on 5 matching bases. The CDR3 length is 16 residues. Germline CDR1 and CDR2: MDHEN and SYDVKM. V was shortened by 1 base and J by 9 bases, with 19 bases between the two germline ends. CDR3 residues: CASSLYVWTTDSEQFF. CDR3 nucleotides: TGTGCCAGCAGTTTATATGTCTGGACAACGGATAGTGAGCAGTTCTTC.

V gene TRBV18 combines with J gene TRBJ2-7, with 8 bases matching TRBD1. The germline CDR1 and CDR2 sequences are KGHSH and LQKENI. The CDR3 consists of 16 residues. Trimming took 6 bases from V and 5 from J; bases not matched to a gene: 15. In DNA, the CDR3 is TGTGCCAGCTCCCCCACGTCTGCAGGGGGCGGCCACGAGCAGTACTTC. It codes for CASSPTSAGGGHEQYF.

In this sample, this clone turned up once. The chain couples TRBV29-1 to TRBJ2-7; the D gene is possibly TRBD1 (6 bases). The CDR3 is made up of 13 amino acids. Trimming stripped 6 bases from V and 7 bases from J, with 19 bases between. Germline V gene lookup returns CDR1 SQVTM and CDR2 ANQGSEA. The CDR3 region has the DNA TGCAGCGTGTCTGCTACCCAAGGGGGAGAGCAGTACTTC. It codes for CSVSATQGGEQYF.

A few counts support this clone. The same CDR3 is also encoded by other DNA sequences in this sample. V and J are TRBV30 and TRBJ1-5; D is uncertain. CDR1 is GTSNPN and CDR2 is SVGIG in the germline V gene (reference sequence). The length of the CDR3 is 13 residues. Deletions cut 0 bases from V and 4 bases from J, with 7 bases between. The CDR3 nucleotides are TGTGCCTGGAGTGTACGGGGAAATCAGCCCCAGCATTTT. It codes for CAWSVRGNQPQHF.